This is a list of T cell receptor beta chains from one sample in a study of shared clonotypes between healthy human individuals. Assay: immunoSEQ multiplex PCR; the TCRdb copy retains only in-frame clones and omits some. In the table there are 2,100,000 or so clones, more than 90% of which are singletons. Sequenced sample: naive CD4+ T cells sorted from blood. The receptors derive from a man aged 18 to 35 in good health. Each CDR3 is given with its conserved first and last residue. D genes are given only for firm matches. Clone size is shown for a subset of rows, as once, few, many or a class of expanded clone.

d_gene	abundance	j_gene	v_gene	CDR3aa	CDR3nt
-	-	TRBJ2-3	TRBV5-1	CASSPSSTDTQYF	TGCGCCAGCAGCCCCTCTAGCACAGATACGCAGTATTTT
-	-	TRBJ1-4	TRBV6-5	CASSYSGPGEKLFF	TGTGCCAGCAGTTACTCAGGGCCAGGGGAAAAACTGTTTTTT
-	-	TRBJ2-1	TRBV15	CATSRDLEGKGLNEQFF	TGTGCCACCAGCAGAGATTTAGAGGGGAAAGGACTTAATGAGCAGTTCTTC
-	-	TRBJ2-7	TRBV7-2	CASSYGVSRDTEQYF	TGTGCCAGCAGCTACGGGGTCTCCCGGGACACGGAGCAGTACTTC
TRBD1	-	TRBJ1-2	TRBV7-2	CASSLQGTVLGYTF	TGTGCCAGCAGCTTACAGGGGACAGTACTAGGCTACACCTTC
-	-	TRBJ2-3	TRBV29-1	CSAELPPDTQYF	TGCAGCGCAGAGCTCCCCCCAGATACGCAGTATTTT
-	-	TRBJ1-2	TRBV9	CASSVEDTRGYGYTF	TGTGCCAGCAGCGTAGAAGACACCAGGGGCTATGGCTACACCTTC
TRBD1	-	TRBJ2-7	TRBV5-1	CASSGLRQGVHEQYF	TGCGCCAGCAGCGGCCTAAGGCAGGGGGTACACGAGCAGTACTTC
TRBD1	-	TRBJ2-5	TRBV5-8	CASSYYRDRQETQYF	TGTGCCAGCAGCTATTACCGGGACAGGCAAGAGACCCAGTACTTC
-	-	TRBJ1-6	TRBV21-1	CASSPKRDSPLHF	TGTGCCAGCAGCCCCAAAAGGGATTCACCCCTCCACTTT
TRBD1	-	TRBJ1-2	TRBV19	CASSKGQGYGYTF	TGTGCCAGTAGTAAGGGACAGGGCTATGGCTACACCTTC
TRBD1	-	TRBJ1-2	TRBV7-9	CASDRGNANYGYTF	TGTGCCAGCGACAGGGGAAACGCTAACTATGGCTACACCTTC
-	-	TRBJ2-6	TRBV7-9	CASSRGQPSGANVLTF	TGTGCCAGCAGCCGGGGACAACCCTCTGGGGCCAACGTCCTGACTTTC
-	-	TRBJ1-6	TRBV6-5	CASSLGSSYNSPLHF	TGTGCCAGCAGCTTAGGGTCTTCCTATAATTCACCCCTCCACTTT
-	-	TRBJ1-1	TRBV30	CAWTLALPGEAFF	TGTGCCTGGACCCTGGCCCTACCGGGGGAAGCTTTCTTT
-	-	TRBJ2-3	TRBV5-1	CASSVWSNPSTDTQYF	TGCGCCAGCAGTGTTTGGTCAAACCCTAGCACAGATACGCAGTATTTT
-	-	TRBJ2-7	TRBV7-9	CASSLRDSSYEQYF	TGTGCCAGCAGCTTGCGGGACAGCTCCTACGAGCAGTACTTC
-	-	TRBJ2-3	TRBV10-3	CAISGPITDTQYF	TGTGCCATCAGTGGGCCGATCACAGATACGCAGTATTTT
-	-	TRBJ2-3	TRBV4-1	CASSQEGGPWGDSTDTQYF	TGCGCCAGCAGCCAAGAAGGCGGGCCGTGGGGGGATAGCACAGATACGCAGTATTTT
TRBD1	-	TRBJ1-2	TRBV6-5	CASTRRQGARLGYTF	TGTGCCAGCACCAGAAGACAGGGGGCTCGTCTTGGCTACACCTTC
-	-	TRBJ1-3	TRBV6-1	CASRQETSGNTIYF	TGTGCCAGCAGACAGGAGACCTCTGGAAACACCATATATTTT
TRBD1	once	TRBJ2-5	TRBV5-1	CASSLDGQALETQYF	TGCGCCAGCAGCTTGGACGGACAGGCTTTGGAGACCCAGTACTTC
-	-	TRBJ1-2	TRBV5-1	CASSLRGWGQDGYTF	TGCGCCAGCAGCTTGAGGGGTTGGGGCCAGGATGGCTACACCTTC
-	-	TRBJ1-6	TRBV5-1	CASSLDSGSGGSPLHF	TGCGCCAGCAGCTTGGACTCAGGGTCCGGTGGGTCACCCCTCCACTTT
TRBD1	-	TRBJ2-7	TRBV19	CASSTGGSYEQYF	TGTGCCAGTAGCACAGGGGGATCCTACGAGCAGTACTTC
-	-	TRBJ2-1	TRBV2	CASRVAGYNEQFF	TGTGCCAGCAGAGTAGCAGGCTACAATGAGCAGTTCTTC
TRBD2	-	TRBJ2-3	TRBV7-6	CASSARGRGGTDTQYF	TGTGCCAGCAGCGCCCGGGGGCGGGGGGGCACAGATACGCAGTATTTT